This entry lists 6 T cell receptor beta chains sequenced from one sample in a study of radiation and T cells in renal cell carcinoma. The sample's time point: blood 2 weeks post-SBRT. Treatment defined: 15 Gy SBRT to primary tumor, nephrectomy 4 weeks later. The table came from immunoSEQ multiplex PCR; TCRdb's copy has only in-frame clones and leaves some out. The sample includes about 58,000 clones, 70% to 80% of them seen just once. The sample in question was blood, obtained from a patient whose treatment included radiotherapy and nephrectomy. Receptors originate from a man between 60 and 70 years old with renal cell carcinoma.

The J gene is TRBJ2-7, the V gene TRBV14; D is unclear. This CDR3 comprises 12 residues. Germline lookup yields CDR1 SGHDN and CDR2 FVKESK. With 1 base removed from V and 0 bases from J, the gap between germline ends came to 1 base. The CDR3 sequence is CASSQGSYEQYV. CDR3 bases: TGTGCCAGCAGCCAAGGCTCCTACGAGCAGTACGTC.

This clone has just a few counts. The chain employs TRBV7-8 and TRBJ2-7; 14 bases are a match to TRBD2. The V and J ends lost 5 bases and 7 bases, in that order; junction bases with no gene match: 7. This CDR3 contains 15 residues. CDR1 and CDR2 from the germline V gene are SGHVS and FQNEAQ. CDR3 loop: CASSPGTSGRVEQYV. Here the CDR3 DNA reads TGTGCCAGCAGCCCCGGGACTAGCGGGAGAGTTGAGCAGTACGTC.

This sequence joins TRBV5-1 and TRBJ2-7, with 7 bases aligning to TRBD1. Germline CDR1 SGHRS, CDR2 YFSETQ. After removal of 4 bases from V and 4 bases from J, the junction contained 14 bases not matched to a gene. The CDR3 consists of 16 residues. DNA for the CDR3: TGCGCCAGCAGCCCAACAGGAAACACAGGGGAGTACGAGCAGTACTTC. Its translation is CASSPTGNTGEYEQYF. Supplemented by reference TRBV5-1 and TRBJ2-7, the full variable domain reads KAGVTQTPRYLIKTRGQQVTLSCSPISGHRSVSWYQQTPGQGLQFLFEYFSETQRNKGNFPGRFSGRQFSNSRSEMNVSTLELGDSALYLCASSPTGNTGEYEQYFGPGTRLTVT.

V usage is TRBV5-1 and J usage is TRBJ1-1; D not resolved. Trimming shortened V by 4 bases and J by 4 bases, and 17 bases separated the two germline ends. The germline V gene has CDR1 SGHRS and CDR2 YFSETQ. The CDR3 loop spans 15 amino acids. CDR3 sequence (DNA): TGCGCCAGCAGCCCCGACTTATTCGGGCCCACTGAAGCTTTCTTT. Amino acid sequence: CASSPDLFGPTEAFF.

The gene calls are TRBV19 and TRBJ2-7; 9 positions agree with TRBD1. The V gene's germline CDR1 is LNHDA and CDR2 SQIVND (reference sequence). The ends lost 6 bases at V and 2 bases at J; junction bases unmatched: 11. The CDR3 is 16 amino acids. CDR3 sequence: CASSLNPGQGPYEQYF. The DNA of the CDR3 is TGTGCCAGTAGCCTAAATCCGGGACAGGGCCCCTACGAGCAGTACTTC.

This chain uses TRBV6-1 with TRBJ2-7, with D possibly TRBD1 on 6 matching bases. V lost 6 bases to trimming and J lost 0 bases, with 12 bases between them. Germline V gene data show CDR1 as MNHNS and CDR2 as SASEGT. The CDR3 sequence is 14 residues long. CDR3 region: CASRDSRNSYEQYV. CDR3 nucleotide sequence: TGTGCCAGCAGGGACAGTCGAAACTCCTACGAGCAGTACGTC.